This is a list of T cell receptor beta chains from one sample in a study of CD8 T cells in Susac syndrome. TCRdb fed the immunoSEQ multiplex PCR reads into MiXCR, producing one record per CDR3 protein. The table shows roughly 150,000 distinct CDR3 sequences, with approximately 95% occurring only once. The sequenced sample consisted of CD4+ T cells from PBMCs. These receptors were collected from a human donor with Susac syndrome. Each CDR3 is given with its conserved first and last residue. The D gene is left open where the match is weak. Size is stated for part of the rows, as once, few or many counts, or as a class when the clone is expanded.

j_gene	v_gene	abundance	d_gene	CDR3aa	CDR3nt
TRBJ2-2	TRBV7-2	-	-	CASSLGTHTGELFF	TGTGCCAGCAGCTTAGGCACCCACACCGGGGAGCTGTTTTTT
TRBJ2-7	TRBV3-1	-	-	CASSSGAAYEQYF	TGTGCCAGCAGCTCGGGCGCGGCCTACGAGCAGTACTTC
TRBJ1-1	TRBV2	-	-	CASSVGAGNTEAFF	TGTGCCAGCAGTGTCGGGGCAGGGAACACTGAAGCTTTCTTT
TRBJ2-7	TRBV3-1	-	TRBD1	CASTQAGGPYEQYF	TGTGCCAGCACCCAGGCAGGGGGCCCCTACGAGCAGTACTTC
TRBJ1-2	TRBV3-1	-	-	CASSPLGQIYGYTF	TGTGCCAGCAGCCCTCTAGGGCAGATCTATGGCTACACCTTC
TRBJ2-5	TRBV2	-	-	CASRDWSETQYF	TGTGCCAGCAGGGACTGGTCTGAGACCCAGTACTTC
TRBJ1-5	TRBV6-2/TRBV6-3	few	-	CASRRDSNQPQHF	TGTGCCAGCAGGAGGGATAGCAATCAGCCCCAGCATTTT
TRBJ2-7	TRBV20-1	-	-	CSAREDSWTYEQYF	TGCAGTGCTAGAGAGGACAGCTGGACTTACGAGCAGTACTTC
TRBJ2-1	TRBV11-3	-	TRBD1	CASSTGQGSEQFF	TGTGCCAGCAGCACGGGACAGGGTTCGGAGCAGTTCTTC
TRBJ1-3	TRBV20-1	-	-	CSANSRGGGNTIYF	TGCAGTGCTAATTCAAGGGGGGGTGGAAACACCATATATTTT
TRBJ1-4	TRBV6-2/TRBV6-3	-	-	CASSEPATNEKLFF	TGTGCCAGCAGCGAGCCGGCAACTAATGAAAAACTGTTTTTT
TRBJ1-2	TRBV4-1	-	-	CASSQDFAVGNYGYTF	TGCGCCAGCAGCCAAGATTTCGCGGTTGGTAACTATGGCTACACCTTC
TRBJ2-5	TRBV12-3/TRBV12-4	-	TRBD1	CASSLDRVQETQYF	TGTGCCAGCAGCCTTGACAGGGTCCAAGAGACCCAGTACTTC
TRBJ2-3	TRBV27	-	TRBD2	CASSLRSSGVLDTQYF	TGTGCCAGCAGTTTAAGGTCTAGCGGGGTGCTGGATACGCAGTATTTT
TRBJ2-6	TRBV12-3/TRBV12-4	-	-	CASSLNEAGDSGANVLTF	TGTGCCAGCAGTTTAAACGAGGCAGGCGACTCTGGGGCCAACGTCCTGACTTTC
TRBJ2-4	TRBV4-2	-	TRBD2	CASSQFRAGGENIQYF	TGTGCCAGCAGCCAATTCAGGGCGGGAGGTGAAAACATTCAGTACTTC
TRBJ2-7	TRBV20-1	-	TRBD1	CSAPRTGAYEQYF	TGCAGTGCTCCCCGGACAGGGGCCTACGAGCAGTACTTC